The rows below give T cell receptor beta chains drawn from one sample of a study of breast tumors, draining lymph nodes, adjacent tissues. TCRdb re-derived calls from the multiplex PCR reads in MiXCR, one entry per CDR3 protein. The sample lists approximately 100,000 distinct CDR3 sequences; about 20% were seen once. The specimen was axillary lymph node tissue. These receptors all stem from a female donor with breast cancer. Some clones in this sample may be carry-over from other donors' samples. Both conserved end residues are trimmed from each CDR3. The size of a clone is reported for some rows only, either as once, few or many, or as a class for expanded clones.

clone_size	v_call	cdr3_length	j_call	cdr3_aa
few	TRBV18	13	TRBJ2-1	ASSPPGLAYNEQF
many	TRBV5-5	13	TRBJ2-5	ASSIRPTGEETQY
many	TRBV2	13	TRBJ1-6	ASSQNRDYNSPLH
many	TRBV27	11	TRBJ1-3	ASSPLAGNTIY
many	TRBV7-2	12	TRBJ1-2	ASSFSGGLYGYT
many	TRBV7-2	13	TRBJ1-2	ASSLSVRQGYGYT
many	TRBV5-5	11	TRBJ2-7	ASSAGRDYEQY
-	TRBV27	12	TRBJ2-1	ASRLGLAGVEQF
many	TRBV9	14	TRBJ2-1	ASSLGGLAGRGEQF
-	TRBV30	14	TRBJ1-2	AWIPQGQGTNYGYP
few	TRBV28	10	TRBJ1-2	ASSRQPYGYT
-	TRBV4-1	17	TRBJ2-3	ASSQLPPDSRGRTDTQY
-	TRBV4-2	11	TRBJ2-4	ASSFLGQNIQY
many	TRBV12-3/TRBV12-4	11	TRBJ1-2	ASTFGQFDGYT
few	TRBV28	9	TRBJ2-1	ASSFMQGPI
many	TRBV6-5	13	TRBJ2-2	ASSPLGLAGGELF
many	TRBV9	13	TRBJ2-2	ASSVGSANTGELF
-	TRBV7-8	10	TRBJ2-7	ASSFTGAEQY
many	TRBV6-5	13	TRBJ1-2	AARTATGRNYGYT
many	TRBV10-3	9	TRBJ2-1	AIGPYNEQF
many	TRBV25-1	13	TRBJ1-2	ASSEFGEIANGYT
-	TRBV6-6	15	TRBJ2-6	ASSPSGRNSGANVLT
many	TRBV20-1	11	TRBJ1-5	SVQRDSNQPQH
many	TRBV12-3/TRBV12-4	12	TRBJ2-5	ASSFAGGEETQY
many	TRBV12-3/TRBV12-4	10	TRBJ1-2	ASTTGNYGYT
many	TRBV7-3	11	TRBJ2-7	ASSLGRDYEQY